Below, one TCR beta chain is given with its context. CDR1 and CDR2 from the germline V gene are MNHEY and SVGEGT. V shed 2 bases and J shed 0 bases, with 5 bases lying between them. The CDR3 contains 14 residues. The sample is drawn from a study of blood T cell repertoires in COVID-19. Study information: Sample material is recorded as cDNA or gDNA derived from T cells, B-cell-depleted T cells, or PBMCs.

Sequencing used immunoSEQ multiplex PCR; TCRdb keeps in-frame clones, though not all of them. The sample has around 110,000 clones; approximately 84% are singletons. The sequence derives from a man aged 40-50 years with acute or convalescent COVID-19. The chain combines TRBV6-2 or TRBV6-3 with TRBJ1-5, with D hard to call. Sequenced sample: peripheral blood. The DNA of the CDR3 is TGTGCCAGCAGTTACGCAGGTAGCAATCAGCCCCAGCATTTT. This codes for CASSYAGSNQPQHF.